This T cell receptor beta chain derives from a study of blood T cells in healthy people across ages. As to this clonotype: Antigen specificity is unknown.

Study-wide points: Age showed a roughly linear inverse relationship with TCR beta diversity per million T cells. A strong correlation was found between TCR beta diversity and the percentage of naive T cells. Aged donors had fewer naive CD4+ cells and lower diversity than long-lived donors.

PCR was performed a second time for roughly 7 to 12 cycles using a sample-barcoded 5' primer and a J-beta primer mix. Each cDNA molecule was tagged by a template-switch adaptor that had 12 random nucleotides. TCRdb analysed the 5' RACE reads with MiXCR anew, one entry per CDR3 protein. The table lists just under 900,000 distinct CDR3 sequences, 25% to 30% of them singletons. The CDR3 contains 15 residues. After removal of 4 bases from V and 0 bases from J, the junction contained 5 bases not matched to a gene. CDR1 is SGHRS, CDR2 YFSETQ, per germline. The chain is built from TRBV5-1 and TRBJ1-2; 8 nucleotides align to TRBD1. The TCR comes from an elderly woman in good health. The sample was blood. The CDR3 region has the DNA TGCGCCAGCAGCGCGGACAGGGCTACTAACTATGGCTACACCTTC. Residues: CASSADRATNYGYTF.